The rows below give T cell receptor beta chains drawn from one sample of a study of control samples from healthy donors and cancer patients. Sequencing used immunoSEQ multiplex PCR; TCRdb keeps in-frame clones, though not all of them. The sample consists of 150,000 to 200,000 clones, almost 90% of them appearing once. Sequenced input: blood. The receptors stem from a woman aged 30 to 39 in good health. Each CDR3 is given with its conserved first and last residue. A D gene is named only where the DNA matches it firmly. Size is stated for part of the rows, as once, few or many counts, or as a class when the clone is expanded.

v_call: TRBV5-1
clone_size: -
j_call: TRBJ2-5
d_call: TRBD2
cdr3_nt: TGCGCCAGCAGTTATGGTCCTGCGGGGGGTCAAGAGACCCAGTACTTC
cdr3_aa: CASSYGPAGGQETQYF

v_call: TRBV24-1
clone_size: -
j_call: TRBJ2-1
d_call: -
cdr3_nt: TGTGCCACCAGTAGGGCAGACTCCTACAATGAGCAGTTCTTC
cdr3_aa: CATSRADSYNEQFF

v_call: TRBV19
clone_size: -
j_call: TRBJ1-2
d_call: -
cdr3_nt: TGTGCCAGTAGTACGGCCGGGACGTGGGATGGCTACACCTTC
cdr3_aa: CASSTAGTWDGYTF

v_call: TRBV5-6
clone_size: -
j_call: TRBJ1-4
d_call: -
cdr3_nt: TGTGCCAGCAGCTTGTTCACTGAAAAACTGTTTTTT
cdr3_aa: CASSLFTEKLFF

v_call: TRBV3-1/TRBV3-2
clone_size: -
j_call: TRBJ1-1
d_call: -
cdr3_nt: TGTGCCAGCAGTGTAACCGGGACCGCGAACACTGAAGCTTTCTTT
cdr3_aa: CASSVTGTANTEAFF

v_call: TRBV28
clone_size: -
j_call: TRBJ2-1
d_call: -
cdr3_nt: TGTGCCAGCAGCCCACCGTCGGTTCATGAGCAGTTCTTC
cdr3_aa: CASSPPSVHEQFF

v_call: TRBV29-1
clone_size: -
j_call: TRBJ2-7
d_call: -
cdr3_nt: TGCAGCGTTGCGGTCAGCGACTCCTACGAGCAGTACTTC
cdr3_aa: CSVAVSDSYEQYF

v_call: TRBV6-6
clone_size: -
j_call: TRBJ2-6
d_call: -
cdr3_nt: TGTGCCAGCAGGGGGGTTGGTGGGGCCAACGTCCTGACTTTC
cdr3_aa: CASRGVGGANVLTF

v_call: TRBV7-2
clone_size: -
j_call: TRBJ2-1
d_call: -
cdr3_nt: TGTGCCAGCAGCTTAGCTGTGGGGAGCTCCTACAATGAGCAGTTCTTC
cdr3_aa: CASSLAVGSSYNEQFF

v_call: TRBV6-1
clone_size: -
j_call: TRBJ1-3
d_call: -
cdr3_nt: TGTGCCAGCAGTGTGTGGGGGCGAACTTCTGGAAACACCATATATTTT
cdr3_aa: CASSVWGRTSGNTIYF

v_call: TRBV6-4
clone_size: many
j_call: TRBJ2-2
d_call: -
cdr3_nt: TGTGCCAGCAGTGACAGGGACACCGGGGAGCTGTTTTTT
cdr3_aa: CASSDRDTGELFF

v_call: TRBV7-9
clone_size: -
j_call: TRBJ2-1
d_call: -
cdr3_nt: TGTGCCAGCCGGTTCGCGGCCACCCAGAGGTCCTACAATGAGCAGTTCTTC
cdr3_aa: CASRFAATQRSYNEQFF

v_call: TRBV28
clone_size: -
j_call: TRBJ2-3
d_call: -
cdr3_nt: TGTGCCAGCAGTACCTCCCGTGGCGGTAGCACAGATACGCAGTATTTT
cdr3_aa: CASSTSRGGSTDTQYF

v_call: TRBV2
clone_size: -
j_call: TRBJ2-1
d_call: TRBD2
cdr3_nt: TGTGCCAGCAGTGTTATAGCGGGATTAGGCAATGAGCAGTTCTTC
cdr3_aa: CASSVIAGLGNEQFF

v_call: TRBV15
clone_size: once
j_call: TRBJ2-7
d_call: -
cdr3_nt: TGTGCCACCAGCAGAGGACGTACAGGGGCGCGGGGGGACTACGAGCAGTACTTC
cdr3_aa: CATSRGRTGARGDYEQYF

v_call: TRBV14
clone_size: -
j_call: TRBJ2-1
d_call: TRBD2
cdr3_nt: TGTGCCAGCAGCCAGATCGCGACTAGCAGATTTTTCTTC
cdr3_aa: CASSQIATSRFFF

v_call: TRBV4-2
clone_size: once
j_call: TRBJ2-5
d_call: -
cdr3_nt: TGTGCCAGCAGCCAAGCTTTCGGTGGCGAGACCCAGTACTTC
cdr3_aa: CASSQAFGGETQYF

v_call: TRBV5-4
clone_size: once
j_call: TRBJ2-3
d_call: -
cdr3_nt: TGTGCCAGCAGCTTTTCTGTGGGAAGTCGTACAGATACGCAGTATTTT
cdr3_aa: CASSFSVGSRTDTQYF

v_call: TRBV11-2
clone_size: -
j_call: TRBJ2-7
d_call: TRBD1
cdr3_nt: TGTGCCAGCAGCCCTACAAACCGAATCAGGGGGATAGGGTACGAGCAGTACTTC
cdr3_aa: CASSPTNRIRGIGYEQYF

v_call: TRBV5-6
clone_size: few
j_call: TRBJ1-1
d_call: TRBD1
cdr3_nt: TGTGCCAGCAGCTTACCGACAGGGGACACTGAAGCTTTCTTT
cdr3_aa: CASSLPTGDTEAFF

v_call: TRBV18
clone_size: -
j_call: TRBJ1-3
d_call: -
cdr3_nt: TGTGCCAGCTCACCGCAAGGGGTGAGGAACACCATATATTTT
cdr3_aa: CASSPQGVRNTIYF

v_call: TRBV29-1
clone_size: -
j_call: TRBJ1-1
d_call: TRBD1
cdr3_nt: TGCAGCGTAGGCGGACAGGGGGCGAACACTGAAGCTTTCTTT
cdr3_aa: CSVGGQGANTEAFF

v_call: TRBV2
clone_size: -
j_call: TRBJ1-4
d_call: -
cdr3_nt: TGTGCCAGCAGTGAGGCCAGGGCAGAGAATGAAAAACTGTTTTTT
cdr3_aa: CASSEARAENEKLFF

v_call: TRBV9
clone_size: -
j_call: TRBJ1-2
d_call: TRBD1
cdr3_nt: TGTGCCAGCAGCGTAGGGGACAGGGACCTCTATGGCTACACCTTC
cdr3_aa: CASSVGDRDLYGYTF

v_call: TRBV4-1
clone_size: -
j_call: TRBJ2-5
d_call: -
cdr3_nt: TGCGCCAGCAGCCATCAGGGTAGATGGGGCGAGACCCAGTACTTC
cdr3_aa: CASSHQGRWGETQYF

v_call: TRBV3-1/TRBV3-2
clone_size: many
j_call: TRBJ2-1
d_call: -
cdr3_nt: TGTGCCAGCAGCCAAGACCCGGGTGAGCAGTTCTTC
cdr3_aa: CASSQDPGEQFF

v_call: TRBV4-1
clone_size: -
j_call: TRBJ1-2
d_call: -
cdr3_nt: TGCGCCAGCAGCCAAGATATAGACGGATTCTATGGCTACACCTTC
cdr3_aa: CASSQDIDGFYGYTF

v_call: TRBV24-1
clone_size: -
j_call: TRBJ2-1
d_call: TRBD2
cdr3_nt: TGTGCCACCAGTGATTCACTAGCGGGAGGGTACAATGAGCAGTTCTTC
cdr3_aa: CATSDSLAGGYNEQFF

v_call: TRBV12-3/TRBV12-4
clone_size: -
j_call: TRBJ2-1
d_call: -
cdr3_nt: TGTGCCAGCAGTTCGACTACCGTGGGTGAGCAGTTCTTC
cdr3_aa: CASSSTTVGEQFF

v_call: TRBV28
clone_size: -
j_call: TRBJ2-3
d_call: -
cdr3_nt: TGTGCCAGCAGTTTACCCCAGCGCACAGATACGCAGTATTTT
cdr3_aa: CASSLPQRTDTQYF

v_call: TRBV5-1
clone_size: -
j_call: TRBJ2-7
d_call: TRBD2
cdr3_nt: TGCGCCAGCAGCTTGTCATCGGGAGGTGCCGGGGCCTACGAGCAGTACTTC
cdr3_aa: CASSLSSGGAGAYEQYF

v_call: TRBV7-9
clone_size: -
j_call: TRBJ2-3
d_call: -
cdr3_nt: TGTGCCAGCAGCTTTCGGGGCGGACCGACAGATACGCAGTATTTT
cdr3_aa: CASSFRGGPTDTQYF

v_call: TRBV11-1
clone_size: -
j_call: TRBJ2-2
d_call: -
cdr3_nt: TGTGCCAGCAGTCGTGCCCGGACTAACACCGGGGAGCTGTTTTTT
cdr3_aa: CASSRARTNTGELFF

v_call: TRBV5-4
clone_size: -
j_call: TRBJ1-1
d_call: -
cdr3_nt: TGTGCCAGCAGCCTCATGACGGGGACTGAAGCTTTCTTT
cdr3_aa: CASSLMTGTEAFF

v_call: TRBV6-5
clone_size: -
j_call: TRBJ2-3
d_call: -
cdr3_nt: TGTGCCAGCAGTTACTCCCGGGGGTATACAGATACGCAGTATTTT
cdr3_aa: CASSYSRGYTDTQYF

v_call: TRBV5-1
clone_size: -
j_call: TRBJ2-2
d_call: -
cdr3_nt: TGCGCCAGCAGCCTCCCTAACCCCGGGGAGCTGTTTTTT
cdr3_aa: CASSLPNPGELFF

v_call: TRBV14
clone_size: -
j_call: TRBJ2-5
d_call: TRBD2
cdr3_nt: TGTGCCAGCAGCCGCGGGGGAGGGCGCCAAGAGACCCAGTACTTC
cdr3_aa: CASSRGGGRQETQYF

v_call: TRBV5-1
clone_size: -
j_call: TRBJ1-4
d_call: -
cdr3_nt: TGCGCCAGCAGCTTGGGGATAACTAATGAAAAACTGTTTTTT
cdr3_aa: CASSLGITNEKLFF

v_call: TRBV29-1
clone_size: -
j_call: TRBJ1-4
d_call: -
cdr3_nt: TGCAGCGTTGAAGAGGGCGGGGGACGGGGGGAAAAACTGTTTTTT
cdr3_aa: CSVEEGGGRGEKLFF